This TCR beta chain was sequenced in a study of cytomegalovirus exposure and HLA in healthy donors. The CDR3 runs to 15 residues. The germline V gene has CDR1 GTSNPN and CDR2 SVGIG (reference sequence). J lost 0 bases, V lost 4 bases, and 7 bases had no gene match. Broader study findings: Confirmation in vitro established that three CMV-associated chains were specific for CMV antigens. Despite most TCR sequences being rare, some public TCRs occurred in many donors. Some TCR beta chains (roughly 160 of them) were listed as cytomegalovirus-associated.

A single count supports this clone. The antigen is unknown. Generated by immunoSEQ multiplex PCR, the TCRdb table keeps only in-frame clones and is missing some. Of 80,000 to 95,000 clones in the sample, about 95% are singletons; the top ten hold 1.3%. The V call is TRBV30, the J call TRBJ1-1, with 8 bases that match TRBD1. The sequenced material came from PBMCs. The receptor comes from a woman under 30 in good health and CMV-seronegative. The CDR3 sequence is CAWKGTGPMNTEAFF. The CDR3 DNA sequence: TGTGCCTGGAAGGGGACAGGACCCATGAACACTGAAGCTTTCTTT.